Below, one TCR beta chain is given with its context. This sample stems from a study of blood T cell repertoires in COVID-19. Study-wide context: In each case, the material was cDNA or gDNA derived from T cells, B-cell-depleted T cells, or PBMCs.

Profiling relied on immunoSEQ multiplex PCR, and the TCRdb table lists in-frame clones only, not all of them. Among under 150,000 clones listed, roughly 79% were seen once. Germline loops: CDR1 SQVTM, CDR2 ANQGSEA. CDR3 length: 13 amino acids. The V segment lost 7 bases and the J segment 5 bases; nucleotides outside the gene matches: 7. This TCR came from a man older than 75 with acute or convalescent COVID-19. The sample comprised peripheral blood. The V call is TRBV29-1, the J call TRBJ2-3; 9 positions match TRBD1. For the CDR3, the DNA is TGCAGCGGCGACAGGGGGGTTGGAGATACGCAGTATTTT. Protein product: CSGDRGVGDTQYF.